The clone carrying this T cell receptor beta chain was recorded a few times. Sequencing was performed with immunoSEQ multiplex PCR; in TCRdb, only in-frame clones are kept and a portion is missing. In the table there are roughly 330,000 clones, 86% of which are singletons. This record belongs to a study of blood T cell repertoires in COVID-19. Study-wide background: Nucleic acid was either cDNA or gDNA, and it came from T cells, B-cell-depleted T cells, or PBMCs.

V lost 3 bases and J lost 2, with 13 bases in between. Germline CDR1 and CDR2: MNHEY and SVGAGI. The CDR3 has 15 amino acids. This clonotype was obtained from a woman between 45 and 60 years old with acute or convalescent COVID-19. The chain couples TRBV6-5 to TRBJ1-1, with a tentative D call TRBD1 (5 bases). Sequencing was done on a sample of peripheral blood. The CDR3 coding sequence is TGTGCCAGCAGTTATATGTCCAGGGCCAACACTGAAGCTTTCTTT. Encoded protein: CASSYMSRANTEAFF.